The source of this T cell receptor (beta chain) is a study of control samples from healthy donors and cancer patients. Profiled with immunoSEQ multiplex PCR; TCRdb holds only in-frame clones, not every one. The sample shows under 130,000 clones, 80% to 90% of them seen only once. The length of the CDR3 is 12 residues. Germline V gene lookup returns CDR1 LGHDT and CDR2 YNNKEL (reference sequence). The V gene lost 2 bases and the J gene lost 10 bases, with 6 bases spanning the gap. Source material: PBMCs. The J gene is TRBJ1-6, the V gene TRBV3-1 (or the pseudogene TRBV3-2), with D possibly being TRBD1 (5 bases). The clonotype comes from a man in his sixties with lung cancer. The CDR3 DNA follows: TGTGCCAGCAGCCAACGGGGCTCACCCCTCCACTTT. Translated, it gives CASSQRGSPLHF.